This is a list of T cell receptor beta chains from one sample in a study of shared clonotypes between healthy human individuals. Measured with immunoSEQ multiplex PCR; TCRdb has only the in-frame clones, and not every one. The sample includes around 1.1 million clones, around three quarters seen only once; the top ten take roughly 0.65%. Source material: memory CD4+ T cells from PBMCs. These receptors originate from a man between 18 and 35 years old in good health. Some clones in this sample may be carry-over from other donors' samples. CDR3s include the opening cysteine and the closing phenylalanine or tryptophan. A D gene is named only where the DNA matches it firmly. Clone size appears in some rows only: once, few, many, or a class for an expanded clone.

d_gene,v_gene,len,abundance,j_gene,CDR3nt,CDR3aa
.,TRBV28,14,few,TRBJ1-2,TGTGCCAGCGGCTGGGACGCCTCGTCTTATGGCTACACCTTC,CASGWDASSYGYTF
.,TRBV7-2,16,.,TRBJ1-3,TGTGCCAGCAGCTTAGGGACTCCTCTCTCTGGAAACACCATATATTTT,CASSLGTPLSGNTIYF
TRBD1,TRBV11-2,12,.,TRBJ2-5,TGTGCCAGCAGCTACAGGGGTGAGACCCAGTACTTC,CASSYRGETQYF
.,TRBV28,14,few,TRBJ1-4,TGTGCCAGCAGCCGCCCCTCCCAGGGCCAAAAACTGTTTTTT,CASSRPSQGQKLFF
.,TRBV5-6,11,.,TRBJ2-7,TGTGCCAGCAGCCTCAGAAGGGAGCAGTACTTC,CASSLRREQYF
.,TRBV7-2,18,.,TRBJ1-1,TGTGCCAGCAGCTTAGCGCCCAACACTCGAGTCGTGAACACTGAAGCTTTCTTT,CASSLAPNTRVVNTEAFF
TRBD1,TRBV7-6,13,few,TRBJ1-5,TGTGCCAGCAGCTGGGACAGAGATCAGCCCCAGCATTTT,CASSWDRDQPQHF
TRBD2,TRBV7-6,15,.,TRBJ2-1,TGTGCCAGCAGCCTGGGCCGGGGGGTCTACAATGAGCAGTTCTTC,CASSLGRGVYNEQFF
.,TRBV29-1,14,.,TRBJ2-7,TGCAGCGTTGCGGGTCGGACTCCGGGGAACGAGCAGTACTTC,CSVAGRTPGNEQYF
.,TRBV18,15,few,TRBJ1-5,TGTGCCAGCTCGCTCCTCGGTGGGGGGAATCAGCCCCAGCATTTT,CASSLLGGGNQPQHF
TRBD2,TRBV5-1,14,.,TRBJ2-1,TGCGCCAGCAGACGCACTAGCGGGTACAATGAGCAGTTCTTC,CASRRTSGYNEQFF
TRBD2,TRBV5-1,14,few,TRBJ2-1,TGCGCCAGCAGCTACGGACTAGCCTACAATGAGCAGTTCTTC,CASSYGLAYNEQFF
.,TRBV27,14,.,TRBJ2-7,TGTGCCAGCAGTTCCCACAGGTTCCCTTACGAGCAGTACTTC,CASSSHRFPYEQYF
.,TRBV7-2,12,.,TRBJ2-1,TGTGCCAGCAGCCCCTACGGACCGCTGCAGTTCTTC,CASSPYGPLQFF
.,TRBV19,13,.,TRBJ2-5,TGTGCCAGTAGTATGGGGCCCGGAGAGACCCAGTACTTC,CASSMGPGETQYF
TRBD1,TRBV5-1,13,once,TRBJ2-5,TGCGCCAGCAGCTTGCACAGGGGGGAGACCCAGTACTTC,CASSLHRGETQYF
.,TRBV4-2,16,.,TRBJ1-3,TGTGCCAGCAGCCAAGATTCGCCCGCCGGGGGAAACACCATATATTTT,CASSQDSPAGGNTIYF
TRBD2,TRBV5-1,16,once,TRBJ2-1,TGCGCCAGCAGCGAATTTAGCGGGGGCTCCTACAATGAGCAGTTCTTC,CASSEFSGGSYNEQFF
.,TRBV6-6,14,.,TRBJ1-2,TGTGCCAGCAGTTACTATGGGGGGGATCGTGGCTACACCTTC,CASSYYGGDRGYTF
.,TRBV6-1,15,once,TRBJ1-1,TGTGCCAGCAGTCTTGCGGGGGCCACGAACACTGAAGCTTTCTTT,CASSLAGATNTEAFF
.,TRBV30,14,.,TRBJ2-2,TGTGCCTGGGCGGTGGGATCGAACACCGGGGAGCTGTTTTTT,CAWAVGSNTGELFF
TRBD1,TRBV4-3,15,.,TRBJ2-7,TGCGCCAGCAGCCAAACCGGGACAGGGGAATACGAGCAGTACTTC,CASSQTGTGEYEQYF
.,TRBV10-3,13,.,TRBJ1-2,TGTGCCATCAGTGAGTCGTCAAGCAGGGAACACACCTTC,CAISESSSREHTF
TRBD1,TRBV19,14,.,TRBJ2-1,TGTGCCAGTAGTCGGGACAGGGGTGACAATGAGCAGTTCTTC,CASSRDRGDNEQFF
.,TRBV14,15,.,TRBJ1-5,TGTGCCAGCAGCCAGCGGCGGGGGGGGAATCAGCCCCAGCATTTT,CASSQRRGGNQPQHF
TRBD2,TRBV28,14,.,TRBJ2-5,TGTGCCAGCACCTCTAGCGGGAGAAGGGAGACCCAGTACTTC,CASTSSGRRETQYF
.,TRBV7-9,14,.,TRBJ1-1,TGTGCCAGCAGCTTAAGTTCCGGGAGCACTGAAGCTTTCTTT,CASSLSSGSTEAFF
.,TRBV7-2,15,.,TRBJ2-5,TGTGCCAGCAGCTTAAATGGGCGCGAAGAAGAGACCCAGTACTTC,CASSLNGREEETQYF
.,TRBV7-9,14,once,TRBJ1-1,TGTGCCAGCGCCCGGGACCTGATGAACACTGAAGCTTTCTTT,CASARDLMNTEAFF
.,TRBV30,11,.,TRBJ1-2,TGTGCCGTCCGGGGGTTACGGGGCTACACCTTC,CAVRGLRGYTF
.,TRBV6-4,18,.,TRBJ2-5,TGTGCCAGCAGCCGGACTATCGGTGAGGCCGGGAGATCAGAGACCCAGTACTTC,CASSRTIGEAGRSETQYF
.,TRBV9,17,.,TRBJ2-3,TGTGCCAGCAGCCCTTTCTTTGGGACTCCCGGGGCAGATACGCAGTATTTT,CASSPFFGTPGADTQYF
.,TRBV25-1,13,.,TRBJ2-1,TGTGCCAGCAGTGAATTTGGGAGGAATGAGCAGTTCTTC,CASSEFGRNEQFF
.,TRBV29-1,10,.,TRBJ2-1,TGCAGCGTTGCTAACAATGAGCAGTTCTTC,CSVANNEQFF
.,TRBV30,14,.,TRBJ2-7,TGTGCCTGGAGTGTACTTGACGGTTCGTACGAGCAGTACTTC,CAWSVLDGSYEQYF
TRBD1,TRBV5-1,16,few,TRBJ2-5,TGCGCCAGCAGCTTGGGCTTCCGGCAGGGGGAAGAGACCCAGTACTTC,CASSLGFRQGEETQYF
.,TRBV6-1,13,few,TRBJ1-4,TGTGCCAGCAGCCACACAGGGATTGAAAAACTGTTTTTT,CASSHTGIEKLFF
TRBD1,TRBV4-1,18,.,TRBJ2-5,TGCGCCAGCAGCCAAGCCGATCGATTTCAGGACAGGGAAGAGACCCAGTACTTC,CASSQADRFQDREETQYF
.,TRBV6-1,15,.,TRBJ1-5,TGTGCCAGCAGTGAAGCAGGTCAGAGGCATCAGCCCCAGCATTTT,CASSEAGQRHQPQHF
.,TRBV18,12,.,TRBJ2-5,TGTGCCAGCTCACCAACAAAGGAGACCCAGTACTTC,CASSPTKETQYF
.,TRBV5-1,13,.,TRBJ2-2,TGCGCCAGCAGCCCAACGAGGGGAGGAGAGCTGTTTTTT,CASSPTRGGELFF
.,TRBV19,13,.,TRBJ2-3,TGTGCCAGCAGGGGACGGATCACAGATACGCAGTATTTT,CASRGRITDTQYF
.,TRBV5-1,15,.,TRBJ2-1,TGCGCCAGCAGCTTGGAGCTACAGTTCTACAATGAGCAGTTCTTC,CASSLELQFYNEQFF
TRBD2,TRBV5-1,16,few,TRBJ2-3,TGCGCCAGCAGCTACCGAGCGGGAGGGCAGACAGATACGCAGTATTTT,CASSYRAGGQTDTQYF